A selection of T cell receptor beta chains follows, all from one sample in a study of read filtering for tumor transcriptome and immune sequencing. MiXCR, applied by TCRdb to the reads, yields one record per CDR3 protein. The table shows some 22,000 distinct CDR3 sequences, with roughly 20% occurring only once. Sequenced sample: a population of CD138-negative cells sorted from bone marrow. Receptor source: a donor aged 40 or over with multiple myeloma. Both conserved end residues are part of each CDR3. D genes are given only for firm matches. Clone size is shown for a subset of rows, as once, few, many or a class of expanded clone.

size | J | V | D | DNA | CDR3
many | TRBJ2-2 | TRBV15 | NA | TGTGCCACCAGCAGTTGGGGGGTTGACACCGGGGAGCTGTTTTTT | CATSSWGVDTGELFF
many | TRBJ2-3 | TRBV3-1 | NA | TGTGCCAGCAGCCAAGCGGGAATCACAGATACGCAGTATTTT | CASSQAGITDTQYF
many | TRBJ1-2 | TRBV27 | NA | TGTGCCAGCAGTTTCGAAGGGAACTATGGCTACACCTTC | CASSFEGNYGYTF
many | TRBJ1-2 | TRBV12-3/TRBV12-4 | NA | TGTGCCAGCAGTTTAGAGAGGCAAACAAACTATGGCTACACCTTC | CASSLERQTNYGYTF
many | TRBJ1-1 | TRBV4-1 | TRBD1 | TGCGCCAGCAGCCAAGATCTAACAGGGGGATTGAACACTGAAGCTTTCTTT | CASSQDLTGGLNTEAFF
NA | TRBJ2-1 | TRBV11-2 | NA | TGTGCCAGCAGCCTCTCCGGACAGTTCAGCAATGAGCAGTTCTTC | CASSLSGQFSNEQFF
many | TRBJ2-7 | TRBV5-4 | NA | TGTGCCAGCAGCTTGGGTAAAGGGGGCTACGAGCAGTACTTC | CASSLGKGGYEQYF
many | TRBJ2-5 | TRBV29-1 | TRBD1 | TGCAGCGTTGGGAGAGGGACAGGGGTCGGAGAGACCCAGTACTTC | CSVGRGTGVGETQYF
NA | TRBJ1-1 | TRBV29-1 | NA | TGCAGCGTTGAGTACATCACTGAAGCTTTCTTT | CSVEYITEAFF
many | TRBJ2-1 | TRBV5-1 | NA | TGCGCCAGCAGCTTGGAGGGGACCTACAATGAGCAGTTCTTC | CASSLEGTYNEQFF
medium-sized | TRBJ2-5 | TRBV7-7 | NA | TGTGCTAGCAGCTTAAATACAGAAAAAGGGGAGACCCAGTACTTC | CASSLNTEKGETQYF
NA | TRBJ1-5 | TRBV15 | NA | TGTGCCACCGACCCTGTGCCCCAGCATTTT | CATDPVPQHF
many | TRBJ2-3 | TRBV10-2 | NA | TGCGCCAGCAGACAGGGTGATACGCAGTATTTT | CASRQGDTQYF
many | TRBJ2-1 | TRBV12-3/TRBV12-4 | NA | TGTGCCAGCAGTTCTGGACTCATAACGGGAGTTGGCTACAATGAGCAGTTCTTC | CASSSGLITGVGYNEQFF
NA | TRBJ1-1 | TRBV3-1 | NA | TGTGCCAGCAGCCTGGCGGGGGGCATCACTGAAGCTTTCTTT | CASSLAGGITEAFF
few | TRBJ2-3 | TRBV6-2/TRBV6-3 | TRBD2 | TGTGCCAGCAGTTACTCTGGGGGGGCAGATACGCAGTATTTT | CASSYSGGADTQYF
many | TRBJ2-3 | TRBV11-2 | TRBD2 | TGTGCCAGCACCGCTACTAGCGGGAGCACAGATACGCAGTATTTT | CASTATSGSTDTQYF
many | TRBJ2-2 | TRBV29-1 | NA | TGCAGCGTTGGCCGGGCCGGAGTCGACACCGGGGAGCTGTTTTTT | CSVGRAGVDTGELFF
many | TRBJ2-2 | TRBV28 | TRBD2 | TGTGCCAGCAGTTCAGCGGGAGCGAACACCGGGGAGCTGTTTTTT | CASSSAGANTGELFF
many | TRBJ2-7 | TRBV20-1 | TRBD1 | TGCAGTGCTAGGAGGGACAGGGGAATTTCCGAGCAGTACTTC | CSARRDRGISEQYF
NA | TRBJ2-7 | TRBV5-6 | TRBD2 | TGTGCCAGCAGACGGTTAGCGGGAGCACACGAGCAGTACTTC | CASRRLAGAHEQYF
many | TRBJ2-2 | TRBV29-1 | NA | TGCAGCGTCGGGACCACCCCCGGGGAGCTGTTTTTT | CSVGTTPGELFF
NA | TRBJ2-3 | TRBV6-6 | NA | TGTGCCAGCAGTTTCAGCTGGAGCGCAGATACGCAGTATTTT | CASSFSWSADTQYF
many | TRBJ2-5 | TRBV28 | NA | TGTGCCAGCAGTGCAGACAGGTCTGGAGAGACCCAGTACTTC | CASSADRSGETQYF
many | TRBJ2-5 | TRBV18 | NA | TGTGCCAGCTCACCATACCCCCTAGCGCAAGAGACCCAGTACTTC | CASSPYPLAQETQYF
many | TRBJ2-3 | TRBV28 | TRBD1 | TGTGCCAGCAGCTCGGGACAGGCGACAGATACGCAGTATTTT | CASSSGQATDTQYF
medium-sized | TRBJ2-1 | TRBV27 | TRBD1 | TGTGCCAGCAGTTTCCAGGACAGGGATAAGGAGTTCTTC | CASSFQDRDKEFF
NA | TRBJ2-1 | TRBV28 | TRBD2 | TGTGCCAGCAGTTCACTAGCGGGAACTTCCTACAATGAGCAGTTCTTC | CASSSLAGTSYNEQFF
many | TRBJ2-7 | TRBV11-2 | NA | TGTGCCAGCAGCTTATTTTCCTGGGAGCAGTACTTC | CASSLFSWEQYF
many | TRBJ2-2 | TRBV19 | NA | TGTGCCAGTAGGATCCACTCCGGGGAGCTGTTTTTT | CASRIHSGELFF
medium-sized | TRBJ2-7 | TRBV12-3/TRBV12-4 | NA | TGTGCCAGCAGTTCGACCTACGAGCAGTACTTC | CASSSTYEQYF
many | TRBJ2-1 | TRBV6-1 | NA | TGTGCCAGCAGTGAAGGGAGCGCACGGGCTGAGCAGTTCTTC | CASSEGSARAEQFF
few | TRBJ2-1 | TRBV6-2/TRBV6-3 | NA | TGTGCCAGCAGTTACCCGGGACTCGGCGTCAATGGGCAGCTCTTC | CASSYPGLGVNGQLF
many | TRBJ2-5 | TRBV29-1 | NA | TGCAGCGTCCTCCGGGAACAAGAGACCCAGTACTTC | CSVLREQETQYF
many | TRBJ2-1 | TRBV5-4 | TRBD2 | TGTGCCAGCAGCTTGGCTCGGGAGGGCCCTCATGAGCAGTTCTTC | CASSLAREGPHEQFF
many | TRBJ1-5 | TRBV2 | NA | TGTGCCAGCAGTGAAGAGGGGGGGCAGCAGCCCCAGCATTTT | CASSEEGGQQPQHF
NA | TRBJ2-5 | TRBV5-5 | TRBD2 | TGTGCCAGCAGCTTCGCACCGGGACTAGCGGAAGAGACCCAGTACTTC | CASSFAPGLAEETQYF
many | TRBJ2-1 | TRBV5-5 | NA | TGTGCCAGCAGCCGTTTGGGGGAGATGAGATACAATGAGCAGTTCTTC | CASSRLGEMRYNEQFF
large | TRBJ2-7 | TRBV27 | NA | TGTGCCAGCAGCTTCCGAGGGGGGAACGAGCAGTACTTC | CASSFRGGNEQYF
few | TRBJ2-1 | TRBV2 | TRBD1 | TGTGCCAGCAGTGGACAGGGGAGTTACAATGAGCAGTTCTTC | CASSGQGSYNEQFF
many | TRBJ2-7 | TRBV3-1 | NA | TGTGCCAGCAGCCACCAGGCCTACGAGCAGTACTTC | CASSHQAYEQYF
many | TRBJ2-7 | TRBV5-1 | NA | TGCGCCAGCAGCTCCCTAACAGGGAACGAGCAGTACTTC | CASSSLTGNEQYF
many | TRBJ1-1 | TRBV28 | NA | TGTGCCAGCAGTTTAACCATGGACACTGAAGCTTTCTTT | CASSLTMDTEAFF
many | TRBJ1-1 | TRBV5-1 | NA | TGCGCCAGCAGTCCGGAAACAGGTGAAGCTTTCTTT | CASSPETGEAFF
many | TRBJ2-7 | TRBV28 | NA | TGTGCCAGCAGTTTAGGGGGTAGCATATCCGAGCAGTACTTC | CASSLGGSISEQYF
many | TRBJ2-1 | TRBV19 | NA | TGTGCCAGTACCGCAGCGGGCGGAGGGGCATACAATGAGCAGTTCTTC | CASTAAGGGAYNEQFF
NA | TRBJ2-3 | TRBV3-1 | NA | TGTGCCAGCAGCCAAGATTCTTTTGCAGTCACGCAGTATTTT | CASSQDSFAVTQYF
many | TRBJ2-3 | TRBV20-1 | TRBD2 | TGCAGTGCTAGCTCCGGGACTAGCGGGCACACAGATACGCAGTATTTT | CSASSGTSGHTDTQYF
many | TRBJ2-1 | TRBV7-3 | TRBD2 | TGTGCCAGCAGCTTGTCTAGCGGGACTCAGCAGTTCTTC | CASSLSSGTQQFF
many | TRBJ2-1 | TRBV20-1 | TRBD2 | TGCAGTGCTAGAGATCTGACTCGTGGGGGGGATGAGCAGTTCTTC | CSARDLTRGGDEQFF
many | TRBJ2-7 | TRBV12-3/TRBV12-4 | TRBD2 | TGTGCCAGCAGTTCGATTACCGGACTAGCGGGAGTCTCCTACGAGCAGTACTTC | CASSSITGLAGVSYEQYF
many | TRBJ2-3 | TRBV29-1 | NA | TGCAGCGCCGGAGGAGGTACGCAGTATTTT | CSAGGGTQYF
medium-sized | TRBJ2-2 | TRBV7-2 | TRBD2 | TGTGCCAGCAGCTTCAGACTAGCGGGAGGGAGTGACACCGGGGAGCTGTTTTTT | CASSFRLAGGSDTGELFF